This T cell receptor beta chain was recorded in a study of beta chain features in type 1 diabetes. Isolated RNA was reverse transcribed in full, so expressed TCRB transcripts were sequenced. Using immunoSEQ multiplex PCR, the repertoire was profiled, and TCRdb retains in-frame clones only, with some absent. The sample comprises 450,000 or so clones, about an eighth of which are singletons, and more than 0.045% rests with the top ten. Study-level findings and limits: Fewer junction insertions and more nucleotide deletions appeared in type 1 diabetes patients.

This clone was counted only a few times. Its specificity is unknown. With 6 bases removed from V and 3 bases from J, the gap between germline ends came to 12 bases. This CDR3 comprises 15 residues. The germline V gene has CDR1 MNHEY and CDR2 SMNVEV (reference sequence). The TCR was taken from a woman aged 18-29 years in good health. The V call is TRBV27, the J call TRBJ1-6, with D unresolved. Sequenced sample: naive CD4+ T cells from blood. CDR3 amino acids: CASSADMFYNSPLHF. The DNA for the CDR3 is TGTGCCAGCAGCGCCGACATGTTCTATAATTCACCCCTCCACTTT.